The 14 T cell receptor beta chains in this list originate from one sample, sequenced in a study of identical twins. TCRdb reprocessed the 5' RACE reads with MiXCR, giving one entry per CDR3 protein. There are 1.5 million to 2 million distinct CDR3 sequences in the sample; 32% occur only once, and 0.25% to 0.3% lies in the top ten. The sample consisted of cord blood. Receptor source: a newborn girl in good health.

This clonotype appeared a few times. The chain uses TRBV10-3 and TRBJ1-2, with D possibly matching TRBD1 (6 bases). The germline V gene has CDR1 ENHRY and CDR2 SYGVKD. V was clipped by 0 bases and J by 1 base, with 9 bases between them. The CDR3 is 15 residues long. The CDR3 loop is CAISESWTDNYGYTF. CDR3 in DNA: TGTGCCATCAGTGAGTCGTGGACAGATAACTATGGCTACACCTTC.

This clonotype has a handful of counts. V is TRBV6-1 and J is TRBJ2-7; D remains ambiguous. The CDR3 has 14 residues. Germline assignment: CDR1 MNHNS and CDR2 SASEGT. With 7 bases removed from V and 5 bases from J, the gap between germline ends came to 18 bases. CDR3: CASNNRHSRDEQYF. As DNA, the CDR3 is TGTGCCAGCAATAACCGGCACTCCCGGGACGAGCAGTACTTC.

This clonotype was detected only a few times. The CDR3 nucleotides read TGTGCCAGCAGTTACCGGACCCTCATGAACACTGAAGCTTTCTTT. Its translation: CASSYRTLMNTEAFF. The rearrangement joins TRBV6-2 or TRBV6-3 to TRBJ1-1; D not certain. Trimming took off 2 bases at V and 0 bases at J, with 10 bases between the two ends. The V gene's germline CDR1 is MNHEY and CDR2 SVGEGT. The CDR3 covers 15 residues.

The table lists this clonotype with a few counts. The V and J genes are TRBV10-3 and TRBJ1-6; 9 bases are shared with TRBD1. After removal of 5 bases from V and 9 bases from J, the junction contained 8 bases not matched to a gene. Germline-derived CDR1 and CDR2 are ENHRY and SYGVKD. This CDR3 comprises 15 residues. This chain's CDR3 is CAISFLGTGSSPLHF. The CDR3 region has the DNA TGTGCCATCAGTTTCCTCGGGACAGGGTCTTCACCCCTCCACTTT.

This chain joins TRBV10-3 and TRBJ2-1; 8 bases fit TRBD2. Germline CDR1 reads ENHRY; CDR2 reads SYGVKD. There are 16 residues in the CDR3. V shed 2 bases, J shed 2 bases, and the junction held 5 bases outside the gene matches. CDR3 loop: CAISEGRRGAYNEQFF. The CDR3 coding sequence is TGTGCCATCAGTGAGGGTCGGCGGGGGGCCTACAATGAGCAGTTCTTC.

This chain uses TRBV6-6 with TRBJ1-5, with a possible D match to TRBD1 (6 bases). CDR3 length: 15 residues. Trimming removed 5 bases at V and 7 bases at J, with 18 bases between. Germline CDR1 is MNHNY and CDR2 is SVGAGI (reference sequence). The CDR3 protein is CASSPSRGQGQPQHF. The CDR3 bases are TGTGCCAGCAGTCCCTCGCGGGGGCAGGGGCAGCCCCAGCATTTT.

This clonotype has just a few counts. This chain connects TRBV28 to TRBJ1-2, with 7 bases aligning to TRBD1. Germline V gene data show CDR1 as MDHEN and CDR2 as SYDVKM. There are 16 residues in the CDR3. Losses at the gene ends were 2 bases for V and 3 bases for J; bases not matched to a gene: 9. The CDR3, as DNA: TGTGCCAGCAGTTTAGGCCCACACCAGGGGGACTATGGCTACACCTTC. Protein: CASSLGPHQGDYGYTF.

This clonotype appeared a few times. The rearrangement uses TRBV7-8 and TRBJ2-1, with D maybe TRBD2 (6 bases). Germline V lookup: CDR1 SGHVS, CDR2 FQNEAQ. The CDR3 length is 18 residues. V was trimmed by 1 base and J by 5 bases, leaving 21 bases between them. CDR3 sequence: CASSLVPPMVGRNNEQFF. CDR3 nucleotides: TGTGCCAGCAGCTTAGTCCCACCCATGGTGGGGAGGAACAATGAGCAGTTCTTC. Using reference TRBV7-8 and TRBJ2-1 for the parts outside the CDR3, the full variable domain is GAGVSQSPRYKVAKRGQDVALRCDPISGHVSLFWYQQALGQGPEFLTYFQNEAQLDKSGLPSDRFFAERPEGSVSTLKIQRTQQEDSAVYLCASSLVPPMVGRNNEQFFGPGTRLTVL.

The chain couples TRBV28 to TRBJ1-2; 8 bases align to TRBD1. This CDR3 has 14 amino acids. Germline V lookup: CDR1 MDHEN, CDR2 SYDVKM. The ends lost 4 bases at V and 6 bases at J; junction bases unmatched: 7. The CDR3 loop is CASSWTGLGNGYTF. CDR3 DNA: TGTGCCAGCAGTTGGACAGGGCTCGGCAATGGCTACACCTTC.

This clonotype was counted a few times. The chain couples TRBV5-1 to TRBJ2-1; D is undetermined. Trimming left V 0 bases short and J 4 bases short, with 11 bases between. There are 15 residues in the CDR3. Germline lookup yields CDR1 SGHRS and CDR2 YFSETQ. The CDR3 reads CASSLGPSLYNEQFF. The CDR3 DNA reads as TGCGCCAGCAGCTTGGGACCTTCCCTATACAATGAGCAGTTCTTC.

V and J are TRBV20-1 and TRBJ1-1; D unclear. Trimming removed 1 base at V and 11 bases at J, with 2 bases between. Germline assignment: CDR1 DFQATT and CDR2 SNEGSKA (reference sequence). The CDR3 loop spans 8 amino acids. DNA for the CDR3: TGCAGTGCTAGAGTCGCTTTCTTT. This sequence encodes CSARVAFF.

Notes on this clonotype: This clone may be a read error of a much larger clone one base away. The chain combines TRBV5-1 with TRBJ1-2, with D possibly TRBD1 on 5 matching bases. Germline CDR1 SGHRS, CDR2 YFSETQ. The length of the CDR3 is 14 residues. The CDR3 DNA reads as TGCGCCTGCAGCTTGGGCAGGGCGGACTATGGCTACACCTTC. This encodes CACSLGRADYGYTF.

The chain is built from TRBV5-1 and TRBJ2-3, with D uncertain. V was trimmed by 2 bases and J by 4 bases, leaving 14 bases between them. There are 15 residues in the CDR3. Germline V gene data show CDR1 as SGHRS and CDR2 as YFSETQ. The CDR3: CASSFASNAADTQYF. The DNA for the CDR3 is TGCGCCAGCAGCTTTGCCTCTAACGCGGCAGATACGCAGTATTTT.

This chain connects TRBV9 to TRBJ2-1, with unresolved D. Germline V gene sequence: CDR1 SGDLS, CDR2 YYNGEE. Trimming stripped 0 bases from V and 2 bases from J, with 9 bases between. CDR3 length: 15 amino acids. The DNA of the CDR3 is TGTGCCAGCAGCGTAGATTTTAGCACCTACAATGAGCAGTTCTTC. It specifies CASSVDFSTYNEQFF. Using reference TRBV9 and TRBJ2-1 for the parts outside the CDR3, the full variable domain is DSGVTQTPKHLITATGQRVTLRCSPRSGDLSVYWYQQSLDQGLQFLIQYYNGEERAKGNILERFSAQQFPDLHSELNLSSLELGDSALYFCASSVDFSTYNEQFFGPGTRLTVL.